The rows below give T cell receptor beta chains drawn from one sample of a study of T cell repertoires in aging, cancer and after chemotherapy. TCRdb reprocessed the multiplex PCR reads via MiXCR and lists one record per CDR3 protein. This table has about 1,400 distinct CDR3 sequences, roughly 50% appearing once. The sequencing sample was made of blood. The receptors were sampled from a human donor with a blood cancer. The conserved cysteine and the conserved F or W are not part of the CDR3 here. Rows may omit the clone size; those that give it use once, few, many or a size class.

J gene: TRBJ2-6; V gene: TRBV7-9; clone size: .; CDR3 protein: ASSPTPNRRVSGANVLT
J gene: TRBJ2-5; V gene: TRBV7-2; clone size: .; CDR3 protein: ASSLLTGQETQY
J gene: TRBJ1-5; V gene: TRBV30; clone size: few; CDR3 protein: AWSGDRSNQPQH
J gene: TRBJ1-1; V gene: TRBV7-2; clone size: .; CDR3 protein: ASSANRVGTEAF
J gene: TRBJ2-7; V gene: TRBV5-6; clone size: few; CDR3 protein: ASSLRSAGPYEQY
J gene: TRBJ2-6; V gene: TRBV5-1; clone size: .; CDR3 protein: ASTLSSGANVLT
J gene: TRBJ2-5; V gene: TRBV4-1; clone size: .; CDR3 protein: ASSQGGLGETQY
J gene: TRBJ1-2; V gene: TRBV19; clone size: .; CDR3 protein: ASSMRPGLGYGYT
J gene: TRBJ2-7; V gene: TRBV6-1; clone size: .; CDR3 protein: ASRAGTGGDYEQY
J gene: TRBJ2-3; V gene: TRBV11-1; clone size: large; CDR3 protein: ASSLGDRSTDTQY
J gene: TRBJ1-2; V gene: TRBV6-5; clone size: .; CDR3 protein: ASSPLLESNYGYT
J gene: TRBJ1-1; V gene: TRBV20-1; clone size: .; CDR3 protein: SAGGDSTEAF
J gene: TRBJ2-2; V gene: TRBV29-1; clone size: .; CDR3 protein: SVEGTGVHGELF
J gene: TRBJ1-2; V gene: TRBV20-1; clone size: .; CDR3 protein: SASGGAGVNYGYT
J gene: TRBJ2-1; V gene: TRBV19; clone size: .; CDR3 protein: ATRGRTSADNEQF
J gene: TRBJ2-6; V gene: TRBV6-1; clone size: few; CDR3 protein: ASSADISGANVLT